The 30 T cell receptor beta chains reported below all come from one sample, sequenced in a study of identical twins (dated by TCRdb to 2015 to 2016). Receptor amplification or capture employed 5' RACE. Sequenced on an Illumina HiSeq 2000. The public reads were reanalyzed by TCRdb: fastp trimming at Q25, MiXCR alignment, in-frame beta chains only. Identical CDR3 proteins give one entry, which carries the most common genes and DNA. The sample has hundreds of thousands of distinct CDR3 sequences on record, roughly 18% of them singletons. The leading ten clones occupy 13% of the sample. These sequences were also reported in another study, on T cells expressing NK-cell markers.

Sequenced sample: PBMCs. These receptor sequences come from a woman between 18 and 30 years old in good health.

The gene calls are TRBV6-1 and TRBJ2-7; D is undetermined. CDR3 length: 15 amino acids. Per the germline V gene, CDR1 is MNHNS and CDR2 is SASEGT. V lost 1 base and J lost 0, with 10 bases in between. The CDR3 reads CASSEGVLSSYEQYF. The DNA for the CDR3 is TGTGCCAGCAGTGAAGGCGTCTTAAGCTCCTACGAGCAGTACTTC.

This rearrangement joins TRBV7-8 to TRBJ2-5; D may be TRBD2 (5 bases). Per germline, CDR1 SGHVS and CDR2 FQNEAQ. This CDR3 spans 14 amino acids. V lost 5 bases and J 5 bases, leaving 15 bases between the germline ends. As DNA, the CDR3 is TGTGCCAGCAGCCAGAACGGGAATCGGGAGACCCAGTACTTC. This translates into CASSQNGNRETQYF. The full variable domain, in which reference TRBV7-8 and TRBJ2-5 provide the parts outside the CDR3, is GAGVSQSPRYKVAKRGQDVALRCDPISGHVSLFWYQQALGQGPEFLTYFQNEAQLDKSGLPSDRFFAERPEGSVSTLKIQRTQQEDSAVYLCASSQNGNRETQYFGPGTRLLVL.

This chain links TRBV29-1 with TRBJ2-7, with D maybe TRBD1 (5 bases). Looked up from germline, CDR1 is SQVTM and CDR2 is ANQGSEA. V was clipped by 5 bases and J by 0 bases, with 20 bases between them. The CDR3 consists of 16 residues. The CDR3: CSVTLLGAISSYEQYF. CDR3 nucleotide sequence: TGCAGCGTTACCTTATTAGGGGCTATTAGCTCCTACGAGCAGTACTTC.

The sample holds one count of this clonotype. V gene TRBV11-2 combines with J gene TRBJ2-2, with TRBD2 matching 9 bases. The CDR3 is 19 residues long. V shed 3 bases and J 4 bases; nucleotides not matched to a gene: 15. Germline V gives CDR1 SGHAT, CDR2 FQNNGV. CDR3 in amino acids: CASSLSGLAGRRGTGELFF. CDR3 sequence (DNA): TGTGCCAGCAGCTTGTCTGGGCTAGCGGGACGGCGTGGCACCGGGGAGCTGTTTTTT.

This clonotype was detected ten times or more. V is TRBV5-1 and J is TRBJ1-1, with unresolved D. The V end was cut by 1 base, the J end by 1 base, with 14 bases between. The CDR3 spans 16 residues. CDR1 SGHRS and CDR2 YFSETQ come from the germline V gene. In DNA form, the CDR3 reads TGCGCCAGCAGCTTGAGCACGGGTAGGTCGAACACTGAAGCTTTCTTT. Its translation is CASSLSTGRSNTEAFF.

At least ten counts were recorded for this clonotype. The chain uses TRBV7-9 and TRBJ2-7, with D hard to call. CDR1 and CDR2 from the germline V gene are SEHNR and FQNEAQ (reference sequence). The CDR3 spans 13 residues. V was cut by 2 bases and J by 3 bases, with 8 bases left in between. CDR3 DNA sequence: TGTGCCAGCAGCTTAAGCACCCGCTACGAGCAGTACTTC. Translated, it gives CASSLSTRYEQYF.

The chain couples TRBV20-1 to TRBJ1-2; D ambiguous. CDR1 is DFQATT, CDR2 SNEGSKA, per germline (reference sequence). Trimming took 0 bases from V and 4 from J, leaving 6 bases between them. This CDR3 region has 12 residues. CDR3 coding DNA: TGCAGTGCTAGAGATGGGAGCTATGGCTACACCTTC. This sequence encodes CSARDGSYGYTF.

This clonotype appeared many times. The rearrangement uses TRBV18 and TRBJ2-1, with D unresolved. The CDR3 runs 13 residues. Trimming stripped 8 bases from V and 4 bases from J, with 12 bases between. CDR1 and CDR2 (germline): KGHSH, LQKENI. DNA of the CDR3: TGTGCCAGCAGCCCTAGTACGTACAATGAGCAGTTCTTC. Encoded protein: CASSPSTYNEQFF.

This clonotype was counted a few times. The rearrangement uses TRBV4-2 and TRBJ1-3; D gene uncertain. The V and J ends lost 6 bases and 0 bases respectively, with 15 bases between them. Looked up from germline, CDR1 is LGHNA and CDR2 is YNFKEQ. The CDR3 has 16 amino acids. The CDR3 DNA reads as TGTGCCAGCAGACGGGCGCTCGAGGCCTCTGGAAACACCATATATTTT. Translating gives CASRRALEASGNTIYF.

This clonotype was detected many times. The chain joins TRBV12-3 or TRBV12-4 to TRBJ2-3; D unresolved. The V end lost 3 bases, the J end lost 4 bases, and 11 bases lay between the germline ends. The CDR3 spans 14 residues. CDR3 in DNA: TGTGCCAGCAGTTTGGGCCCCATGGCAGATACGCAGTATTTT. Encoded protein: CASSLGPMADTQYF.

V gene TRBV11-2 combines with J gene TRBJ2-2; no clear D. This CDR3 has 14 residues. Trimming left V 7 bases short and J 4 bases short, with 13 bases between. Looked up from germline, CDR1 is SGHAT and CDR2 is FQNNGV. Here the CDR3 reads CASINGVGTGELFF. Here the CDR3 DNA reads TGTGCCAGCATCAATGGGGTTGGCACCGGGGAGCTGTTTTTT.

This clonotype has just a few counts. The CDR3 region is CASSLRGLGTDTQYF. CDR3 in DNA: TGTGCCAGCAGTTTAAGGGGGCTGGGCACAGATACGCAGTATTTT. The V and J genes are TRBV12-3 or TRBV12-4 and TRBJ2-3; TRBD1 matches at 7 bases. V trimming: 2 bases; J trimming: 1 base; junction bases outside the gene matches: 3. The CDR3 has 15 amino acids.

The table lists this clonotype with many counts. The V gene is TRBV7-9, the J gene TRBJ1-2; D is unresolved. Trimming stripped 0 bases from V and 8 bases from J, with 7 bases between. This CDR3 has 12 amino acids. Germline V gene lookup returns CDR1 SEHNR and CDR2 FQNEAQ (reference sequence). The CDR3 loop reads CASSLAVNGYTF. The CDR3 region has the DNA TGTGCCAGCAGCTTAGCGGTCAACGGCTACACCTTC.

The chain links TRBV9 to TRBJ2-3, with D perhaps TRBD2 (6 bases). From germline, CDR1 is SGDLS and CDR2 YYNGEE. Trimming removed 0 bases at V and 2 bases at J, with 13 bases between. The CDR3 consists of 16 residues. CDR3 sequence reads: CASSVVGGKFTDTQYF. CDR3 DNA sequence: TGTGCCAGCAGCGTAGTTGGGGGGAAGTTCACAGATACGCAGTATTTT.

The CDR3 DNA reads TGCAGTGCTAGAGCTCGGGACAGGTTGGAGCAGTACTTC. It is translated as CSARARDRLEQYF. The rearrangement joins TRBV20-1 to TRBJ2-7; 8 bases align to TRBD1. The junction had 6 bases not matched to a gene; V was cut back by 1 base and J by 7 bases. This CDR3 has 13 amino acids. Germline V gene sequence: CDR1 DFQATT, CDR2 SNEGSKA (reference sequence).

About this clonotype: At one end the junction does not follow the germline gene, possibly because of a read error. The gene calls are TRBV11-1 and TRBJ1-1, with TRBD1 identical over 8 bases. Germline V gives CDR1 SGHAT, CDR2 FQDESV (reference sequence). The CDR3 extends over 20 amino acids. For the CDR3, the DNA is TGTGCCAGCAGCTTAGCGTTGTGGACAGGGACAGGACCTTTGAACGCTGAAGCTTTCTTT. Protein: CASSLALWTGTGPLNAEAFF.

The CDR3 region is CSVVNYGYTF. CDR3 coding DNA: TGCAGTGTAGTGAACTATGGCTACACCTTC. The V call is TRBV20-1, the J call TRBJ1-2; D call uncertain. The V end lost 7 bases, the J end lost 2 bases, and 5 bases lay between the germline ends. The germline CDR1 and CDR2 sequences are DFQATT and SNEGSKA (reference sequence). This CDR3 is built from 10 residues.

This clonotype was seen a few times. The V and J genes are TRBV20-1 and TRBJ2-5; D unclear. Between the trimmed V and J ends, which lost 0 bases and 4 bases, there was a span of 9 bases. Germline V gives CDR1 DFQATT, CDR2 SNEGSKA (reference sequence). CDR3 length: 13 amino acids. DNA for the CDR3: TGCAGTGCTAGAGATCTCCGAGCAGAGACCCAGTACTTC. This encodes CSARDLRAETQYF.

This clonotype has only a few counts. The chain has TRBV5-4 and TRBJ2-3, with D possibly matching TRBD2 (6 bases). V was shortened by 4 bases and J by 2 bases, with 26 bases between the two germline ends. CDR1 and CDR2 from the germline V gene are SGHNT and YYREEE (reference sequence). The CDR3 covers 19 residues. The CDR3 here is CASSLGGSGGSSYTDTQYF. DNA for the CDR3: TGTGCCAGCAGCCTGGGAGGTAGCGGCGGATCCTCCTACACAGATACGCAGTATTTT.

This clonotype was detected a few times. The rearrangement joins TRBV29-1 to TRBJ2-7; 7 nucleotides align to TRBD2. V dropped 0 bases and J dropped 3; count of bases not matched to a gene: 8. The germline V gene has CDR1 SQVTM and CDR2 ANQGSEA. The CDR3 loop spans 15 amino acids. The CDR3 loop is CSVEDRASGFYEQYF. In nucleotides, the CDR3 is TGCAGCGTTGAAGATCGGGCTAGCGGATTCTACGAGCAGTACTTC.

This clonotype was counted between two and nine times. The DNA of the CDR3 is TGTGCCAGCATCCCTCTGGGGGGGATCACAGATACGCAGTATTTT. Protein sequence: CASIPLGGITDTQYF. The V call is TRBV7-9, the J call TRBJ2-3; 7 nucleotides line up with TRBD2. The CDR3 length is 15 residues. Germline V gene data show CDR1 as SEHNR and CDR2 as FQNEAQ (reference sequence). Losses at the gene ends were 7 bases for V and 2 bases for J; bases not matched to a gene: 9.

The chain links TRBV12-3 or TRBV12-4 to TRBJ1-5, with D possibly being TRBD1 (6 bases). This CDR3 region has 17 residues. Between the trimmed V and J ends, which lost 3 bases and 4 bases, there was a span of 19 bases. CDR3 DNA sequence: TGTGCCAGCAGTTTTAGATCCGGTTGGGGGGCGAATCAGCCCCAGCATTTT. Protein product: CASSFRSGWGANQPQHF.

This clonotype has more than one count but fewer than ten. The gene calls are TRBV27 and TRBJ2-1; D unclear. The CDR3 has 17 amino acids. V lost 0 bases and J lost 3, with 15 bases in between. Per germline, CDR1 MNHEY and CDR2 SMNVEV (reference sequence). The CDR3 bases are TGTGCCAGCAGTTTATCGAGTACGGCGTTTGGCTACAATGAGCAGTTCTTC. This sequence encodes CASSLSSTAFGYNEQFF.

V gene TRBV7-2 combines with J gene TRBJ2-1, with D maybe TRBD1 (5 bases). Trimming removed 5 bases at V and 8 bases at J, with 19 bases between. Germline V lookup: CDR1 SGHTA, CDR2 FQGNSA. CDR3 length: 15 amino acids. This CDR3 is CASSGALGPYDEQFF. CDR3 coding DNA: TGTGCCAGCAGCGGGGCCCTGGGGCCTTACGATGAGCAGTTCTTC.

The chain uses TRBV11-2 and TRBJ2-2; weak D call: TRBD2 (6 bases). In germline, CDR1 is SGHAT, CDR2 FQNNGV. Trimming cost V 3 bases and J 4 bases, with 12 bases left between them. The length of the CDR3 is 15 residues. The CDR3 loop reads CASSLPGVGTGELFF. For the CDR3, the DNA is TGTGCCAGCAGCTTGCCGGGGGTGGGCACCGGGGAGCTGTTTTTT. Supplemented by reference TRBV11-2 and TRBJ2-2, the full variable domain reads EAGVAQSPRYKIIEKRQSVAFWCNPISGHATLYWYQQILGQGPKLLIQFQNNGVVDDSQLPKDRFSAERLKGVDSTLKIQPAKLEDSAVYLCASSLPGVGTGELFFGEGSRLTVL.

The chain has TRBV5-1 and TRBJ2-3; the D gene could be TRBD1 or TRBD2 (6 bases each). CDR1 and CDR2 (germline): SGHRS, YFSETQ. The CDR3 covers 12 residues. V was cut by 4 bases and J by 6 bases, with 9 bases left in between. The CDR3 DNA sequence: TGCGCCAGCAGCGGGGGGCAGGATACGCAGTATTTT. Translating it yields CASSGGQDTQYF.

The genes are TRBV10-3 and TRBJ2-1, with D maybe TRBD2 (5 bases). V gave up 5 bases and J gave up 5 bases, with 13 bases separating them. CDR3 length: 14 amino acids. Germline V gives CDR1 ENHRY, CDR2 SYGVKD. This CDR3 reads CAISRDRPDNEQFF. CDR3 DNA sequence: TGTGCCATCAGTCGGGATAGACCCGACAATGAGCAGTTCTTC.

This clonotype was counted only a few times. The chain carries TRBV27 and TRBJ1-5; D remains ambiguous. Germline V lookup: CDR1 MNHEY, CDR2 SMNVEV (reference sequence). CDR3 length equals 17 residues. With 5 bases removed from V and 0 bases from J, the gap between germline ends came to 17 bases. CDR3 region: CASSPRPRSDSNQPQHF. In nucleotides, the CDR3 is TGTGCCAGCAGTCCCCGTCCTCGGAGCGATAGCAATCAGCCCCAGCATTTT.

The V and J genes are TRBV6-1 and TRBJ1-5; the D gene is possibly TRBD1 (5 bases). Germline CDR1 MNHNS, CDR2 SASEGT. The ends were cut back, 6 bases at V and 4 bases at J, with 13 bases in the middle. The CDR3 contains 14 residues. The CDR3 bases are TGTGCCAGCAGGTCCGGGGCCCTAAATCAGCCCCAGCATTTT. Encoded protein: CASRSGALNQPQHF.

This clonotype was seen more than once but under ten times. The chain carries TRBV3-1 and TRBJ1-6; 8 nucleotides match TRBD1. CDR3 size: 14 residues. Germline V lookup: CDR1 LGHDT, CDR2 YNNKEL (reference sequence). The V gene end was trimmed by 6 bases and the J gene end by 6 bases; junction bases not matched to a gene: 4. The CDR3 spells CASSRTGSNSPLHF. The CDR3 DNA sequence: TGTGCCAGCAGTCGGACAGGGTCTAATTCACCCCTCCACTTT.